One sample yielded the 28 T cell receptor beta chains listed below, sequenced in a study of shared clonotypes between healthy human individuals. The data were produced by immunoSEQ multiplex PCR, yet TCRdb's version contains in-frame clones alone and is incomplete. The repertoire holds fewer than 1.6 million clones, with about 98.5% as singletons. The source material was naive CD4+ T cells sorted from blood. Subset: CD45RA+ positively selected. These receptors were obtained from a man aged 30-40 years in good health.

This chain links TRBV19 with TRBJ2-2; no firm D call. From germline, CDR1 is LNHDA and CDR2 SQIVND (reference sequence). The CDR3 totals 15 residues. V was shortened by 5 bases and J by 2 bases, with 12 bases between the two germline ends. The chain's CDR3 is CASSLLGSNTGELFF. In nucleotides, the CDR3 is TGTGCCAGTAGTCTCCTTGGAAGTAACACCGGGGAGCTGTTTTTT.

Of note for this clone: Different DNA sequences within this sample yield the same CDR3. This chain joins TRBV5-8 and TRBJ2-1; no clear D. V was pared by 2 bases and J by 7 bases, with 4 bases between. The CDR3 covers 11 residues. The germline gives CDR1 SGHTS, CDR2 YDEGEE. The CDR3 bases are TGTGCCAGCAGCTTTCTGAATGAGCAGTTCTTC. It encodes CASSFLNEQFF.

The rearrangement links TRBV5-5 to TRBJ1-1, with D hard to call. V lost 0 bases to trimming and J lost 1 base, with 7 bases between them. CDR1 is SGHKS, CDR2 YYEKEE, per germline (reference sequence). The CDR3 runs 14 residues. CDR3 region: CASSLVAGNTEAFF. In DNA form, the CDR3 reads TGTGCCAGCAGCTTGGTGGCCGGGAACACTGAAGCTTTCTTT.

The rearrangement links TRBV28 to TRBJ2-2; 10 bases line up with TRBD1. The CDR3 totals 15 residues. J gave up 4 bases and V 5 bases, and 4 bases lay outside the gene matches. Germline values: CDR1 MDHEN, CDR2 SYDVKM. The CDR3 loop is CASSPGQGGTGELFF. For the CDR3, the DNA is TGTGCCAGCAGTCCCGGACAGGGGGGCACCGGGGAGCTGTTTTTT.

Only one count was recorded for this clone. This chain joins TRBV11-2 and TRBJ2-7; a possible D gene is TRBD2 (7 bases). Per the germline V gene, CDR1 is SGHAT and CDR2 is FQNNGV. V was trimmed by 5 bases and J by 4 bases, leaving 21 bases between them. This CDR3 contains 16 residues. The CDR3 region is CASSLIRGGTGYEQYF. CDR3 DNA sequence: TGTGCCAGCAGCCTAATAAGGGGGGGGACTGGGTACGAGCAGTACTTC.

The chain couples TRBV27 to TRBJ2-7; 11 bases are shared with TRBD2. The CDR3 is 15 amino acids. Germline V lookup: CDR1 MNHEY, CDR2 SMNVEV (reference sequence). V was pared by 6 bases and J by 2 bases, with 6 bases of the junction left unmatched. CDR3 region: CASRSMGLAAYEQYF. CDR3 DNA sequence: TGTGCCAGCAGATCTATGGGACTAGCGGCCTACGAGCAGTACTTC.

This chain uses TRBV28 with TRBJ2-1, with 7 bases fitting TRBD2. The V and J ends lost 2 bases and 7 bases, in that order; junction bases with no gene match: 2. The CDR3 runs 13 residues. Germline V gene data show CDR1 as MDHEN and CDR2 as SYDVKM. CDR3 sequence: CASSLGGRNEQFF. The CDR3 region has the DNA TGTGCCAGCAGTTTAGGCGGGAGAAATGAGCAGTTCTTC. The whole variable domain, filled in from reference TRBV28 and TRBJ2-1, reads DVKVTQSSRYLVKRTGEKVFLECVQDMDHENMFWYRQDPGLGLRLIYFSYDVKMKEKGDIPEGYSVSREKKERFSLILESASTNQTSMYLCASSLGGRNEQFFGPGTRLTVL.

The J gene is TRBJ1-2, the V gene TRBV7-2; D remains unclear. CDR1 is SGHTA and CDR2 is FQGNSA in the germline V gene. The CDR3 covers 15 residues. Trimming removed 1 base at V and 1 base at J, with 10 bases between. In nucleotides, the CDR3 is TGTGCCAGCAGCTTAGTTCCTAACGATAACTATGGCTACACCTTC. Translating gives CASSLVPNDNYGYTF.

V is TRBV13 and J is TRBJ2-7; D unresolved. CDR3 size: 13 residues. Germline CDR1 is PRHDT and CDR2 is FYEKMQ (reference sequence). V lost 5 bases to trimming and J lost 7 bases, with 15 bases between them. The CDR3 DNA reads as TGTGCCAGCAGCCTGTGGAGAACGAGGGAGCAGTACTTC. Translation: CASSLWRTREQYF.

The CDR3: CASSTGTSGPHNEQFF. As DNA, the CDR3 is TGCGCCAGCAGCACGGGGACTAGCGGGCCTCACAATGAGCAGTTCTTC. This chain joins TRBV5-1 and TRBJ2-1; the match to TRBD2 covers 12 bases. Germline values: CDR1 SGHRS, CDR2 YFSETQ. The CDR3 has 16 residues. Trimming took 4 bases from V and 5 from J; bases not matched to a gene: 7.

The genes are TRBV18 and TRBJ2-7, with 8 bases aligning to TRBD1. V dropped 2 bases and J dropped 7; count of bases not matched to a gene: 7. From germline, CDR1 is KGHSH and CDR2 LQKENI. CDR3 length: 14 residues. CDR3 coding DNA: TGTGCCAGCTCACCAGCCAGGGGGCGAGTGGAGCAGTACTTC. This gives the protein CASSPARGRVEQYF.

The CDR3 DNA sequence: TGTGCCAGCAGCTCAAGGGACGGCCGAGACTACGAGCAGTACTTC. Amino acids: CASSSRDGRDYEQYF. The chain is built from TRBV6-5 and TRBJ2-7; D tentatively reads TRBD1 or TRBD2 (5 bases each). The germline V gene encodes CDR1 MNHEY and CDR2 SVGAGI. V dropped 6 bases and J dropped 3 bases, with 18 bases sitting between them. There are 15 residues in the CDR3.

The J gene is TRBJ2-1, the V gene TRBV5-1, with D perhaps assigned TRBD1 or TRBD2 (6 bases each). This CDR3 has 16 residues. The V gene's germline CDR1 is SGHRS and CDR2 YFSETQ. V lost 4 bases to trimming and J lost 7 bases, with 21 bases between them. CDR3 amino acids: CASSLGTLQGGNEQFF. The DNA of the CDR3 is TGCGCCAGCAGCCTTGGGACTCTTCAAGGGGGGAATGAGCAGTTCTTC. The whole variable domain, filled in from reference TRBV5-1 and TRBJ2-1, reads KAGVTQTPRYLIKTRGQQVTLSCSPISGHRSVSWYQQTPGQGLQFLFEYFSETQRNKGNFPGRFSGRQFSNSRSEMNVSTLELGDSALYLCASSLGTLQGGNEQFFGPGTRLTVL.

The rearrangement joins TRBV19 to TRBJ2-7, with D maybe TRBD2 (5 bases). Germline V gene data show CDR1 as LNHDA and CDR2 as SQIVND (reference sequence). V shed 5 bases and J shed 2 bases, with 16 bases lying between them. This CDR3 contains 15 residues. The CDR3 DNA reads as TGTGCCAGTAGTCAAGCACGGGAACCTCCCTACGAGCAGTACTTC. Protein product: CASSQAREPPYEQYF.

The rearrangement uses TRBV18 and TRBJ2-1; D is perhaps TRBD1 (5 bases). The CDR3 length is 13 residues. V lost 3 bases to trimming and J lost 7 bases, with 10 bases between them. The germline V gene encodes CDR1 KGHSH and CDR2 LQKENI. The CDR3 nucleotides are TGTGCCAGCTCACCGCCAGGGAAGAATGAGCAGTTCTTC. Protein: CASSPPGKNEQFF.

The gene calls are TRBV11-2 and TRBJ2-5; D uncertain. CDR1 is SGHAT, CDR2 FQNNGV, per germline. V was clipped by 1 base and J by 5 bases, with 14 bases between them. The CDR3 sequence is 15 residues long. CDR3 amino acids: CASSLVGAKEETQYF. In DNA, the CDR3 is TGTGCCAGCAGCTTAGTCGGAGCTAAGGAGGAGACCCAGTACTTC. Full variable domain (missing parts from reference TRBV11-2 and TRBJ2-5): EAGVAQSPRYKIIEKRQSVAFWCNPISGHATLYWYQQILGQGPKLLIQFQNNGVVDDSQLPKDRFSAERLKGVDSTLKIQPAKLEDSAVYLCASSLVGAKEETQYFGPGTRLLVL.

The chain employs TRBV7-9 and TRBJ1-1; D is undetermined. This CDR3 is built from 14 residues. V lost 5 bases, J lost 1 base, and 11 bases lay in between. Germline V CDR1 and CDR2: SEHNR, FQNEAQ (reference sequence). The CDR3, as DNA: TGTGCCAGCAGCCCGTGGACCCCGAACACTGAAGCTTTCTTT. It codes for CASSPWTPNTEAFF.

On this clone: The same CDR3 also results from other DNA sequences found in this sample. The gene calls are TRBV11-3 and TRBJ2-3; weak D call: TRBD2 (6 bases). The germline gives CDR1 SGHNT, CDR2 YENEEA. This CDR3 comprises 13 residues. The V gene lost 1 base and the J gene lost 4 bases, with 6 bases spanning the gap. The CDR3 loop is CASSLAGADTQYF. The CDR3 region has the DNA TGTGCCAGCAGCTTAGCGGGGGCAGATACGCAGTATTTT.

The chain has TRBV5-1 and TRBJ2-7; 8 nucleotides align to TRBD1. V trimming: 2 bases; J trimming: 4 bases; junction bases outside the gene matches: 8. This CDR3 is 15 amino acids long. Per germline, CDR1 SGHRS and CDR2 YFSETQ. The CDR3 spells CASSLMGTGEYEQYF. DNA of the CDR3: TGCGCCAGCAGCTTAATGGGGACAGGAGAGTACGAGCAGTACTTC. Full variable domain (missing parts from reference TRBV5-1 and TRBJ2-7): KAGVTQTPRYLIKTRGQQVTLSCSPISGHRSVSWYQQTPGQGLQFLFEYFSETQRNKGNFPGRFSGRQFSNSRSEMNVSTLELGDSALYLCASSLMGTGEYEQYFGPGTRLTVT.

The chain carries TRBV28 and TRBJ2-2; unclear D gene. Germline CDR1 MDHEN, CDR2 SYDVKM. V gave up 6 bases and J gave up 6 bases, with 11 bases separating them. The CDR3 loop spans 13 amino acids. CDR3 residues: CASSRPGSGELFF. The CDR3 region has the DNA TGTGCCAGCAGCCGCCCGGGCTCCGGGGAGCTGTTTTTT.

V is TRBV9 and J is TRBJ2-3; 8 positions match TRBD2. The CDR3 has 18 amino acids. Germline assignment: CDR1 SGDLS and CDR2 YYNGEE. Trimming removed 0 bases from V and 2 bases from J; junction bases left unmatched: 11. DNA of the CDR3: TGTGCCAGCAGCGTAGCTACCGGGACTAGTGCACTCACAGATACGCAGTATTTT. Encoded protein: CASSVATGTSALTDTQYF.

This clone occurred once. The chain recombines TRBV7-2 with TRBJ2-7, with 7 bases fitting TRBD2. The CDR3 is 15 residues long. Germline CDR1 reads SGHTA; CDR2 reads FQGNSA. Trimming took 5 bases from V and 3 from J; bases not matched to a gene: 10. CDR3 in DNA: TGTGCCAGCAGCGTACGGAGGGAGGGGTTCTACGAGCAGTACTTC. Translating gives CASSVRREGFYEQYF. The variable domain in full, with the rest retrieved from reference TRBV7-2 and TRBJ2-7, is GAGVSQSPSNKVTEKGKDVELRCDPISGHTALYWYRQSLGQGLEFLIYFQGNSAPDKSGLPSDRFSAERTGGSVSTLTIQRTQQEDSAVYLCASSVRREGFYEQYFGPGTRLTVT.

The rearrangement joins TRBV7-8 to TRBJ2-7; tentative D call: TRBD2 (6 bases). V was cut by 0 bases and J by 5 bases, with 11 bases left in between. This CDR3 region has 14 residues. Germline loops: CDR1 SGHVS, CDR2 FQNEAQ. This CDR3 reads CASSLAEGPHEQYF. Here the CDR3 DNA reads TGTGCCAGCAGCTTAGCGGAGGGTCCCCACGAGCAGTACTTC.

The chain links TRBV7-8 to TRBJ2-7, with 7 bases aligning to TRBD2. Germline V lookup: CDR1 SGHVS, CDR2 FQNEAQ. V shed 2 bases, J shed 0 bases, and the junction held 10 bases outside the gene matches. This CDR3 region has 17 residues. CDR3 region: CASSLRRLAVSSYEQYF. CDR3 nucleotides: TGTGCCAGCAGCTTACGGCGGCTAGCGGTGAGCTCCTACGAGCAGTACTTC.

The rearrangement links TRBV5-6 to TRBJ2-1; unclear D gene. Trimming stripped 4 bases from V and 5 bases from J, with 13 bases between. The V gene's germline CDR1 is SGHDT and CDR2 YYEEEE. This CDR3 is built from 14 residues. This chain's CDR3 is CASSPQGDHNEQFF. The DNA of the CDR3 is TGTGCCAGCAGCCCCCAAGGTGACCACAATGAGCAGTTCTTC.

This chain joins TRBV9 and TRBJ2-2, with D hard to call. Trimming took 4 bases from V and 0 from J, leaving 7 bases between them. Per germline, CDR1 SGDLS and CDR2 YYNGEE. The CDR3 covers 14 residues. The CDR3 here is CASSPQTNTGELFF. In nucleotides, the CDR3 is TGTGCCAGCAGCCCCCAGACGAACACCGGGGAGCTGTTTTTT.

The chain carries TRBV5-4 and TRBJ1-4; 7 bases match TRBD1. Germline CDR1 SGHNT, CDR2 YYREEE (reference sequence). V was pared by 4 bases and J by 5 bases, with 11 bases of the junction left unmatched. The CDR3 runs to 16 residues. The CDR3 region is CASSKGGEVRNEKLFF. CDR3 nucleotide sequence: TGTGCCAGCAGCAAAGGGGGCGAGGTTAGAAATGAAAAACTGTTTTTT.

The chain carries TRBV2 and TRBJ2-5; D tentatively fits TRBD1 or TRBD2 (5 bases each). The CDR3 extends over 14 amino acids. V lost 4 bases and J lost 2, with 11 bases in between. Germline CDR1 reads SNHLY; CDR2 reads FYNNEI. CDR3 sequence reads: CASSAGAVQETQYF. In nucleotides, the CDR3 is TGTGCCAGCAGTGCCGGGGCCGTACAAGAGACCCAGTACTTC. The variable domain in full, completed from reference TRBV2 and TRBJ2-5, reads EPEVTQTPSHQVTQMGQEVILRCVPISNHLYFYWYRQILGQKVEFLVSFYNNEISEKSEIFDDQFSVERPDGSNFTLKIRSTKLEDSAMYFCASSAGAVQETQYFGPGTRLLVL.